The 29 T cell receptor beta chains in this list originate from one sample, sequenced in a study of blood T cell repertoires in COVID-19. Data came from immunoSEQ multiplex PCR; TCRdb stores just in-frame clones and leaves some out. The table has under 200,000 clones, 84% seen once. Sequencing was carried out using peripheral blood. These TCRs come from a man aged 18 to 35 with active or convalescent COVID-19.

This clone was picked up a small number of times. The V and J genes are TRBV19 and TRBJ1-5; maybe TRBD1 (6 bases). The CDR3 covers 17 residues. V gave up 3 bases and J gave up 4 bases, with 19 bases separating them. Germline V lookup: CDR1 LNHDA, CDR2 SQIVND (reference sequence). CDR3 in DNA: TGTGCCAGTAGTATCACCCCAAACCAGGGGATAAATCAGCCCCAGCATTTT. It yields the protein CASSITPNQGINQPQHF. Drawing the rest from reference TRBV19 and TRBJ1-5, the complete variable domain is DGGITQSPKYLFRKEGQNVTLSCEQNLNHDAMYWYRQDPGQGLRLIYYSQIVNDFQKGDIAEGYSVSREKKESFPLTVTSAQKNPTAFYLCASSITPNQGINQPQHFGDGTRLSIL.

This chain joins TRBV6-5 and TRBJ2-3; TRBD1 matches at 7 bases. Germline values: CDR1 MNHEY, CDR2 SVGAGI. The CDR3 runs to 15 residues. The J segment lost 2 bases and the V segment lost 6 bases, leaving 8 bases of the junction unmatched. The CDR3 coding sequence is TGTGCCAGCAGCCGAGGGGGCTGGGACACAGATACGCAGTATTTT. Its translation: CASSRGGWDTDTQYF.

V usage is TRBV29-1 and J usage is TRBJ2-7, with 8 bases that match TRBD1. Per germline, CDR1 SQVTM and CDR2 ANQGSEA. CDR3 length: 12 residues. J gave up 12 bases and V 2 bases, and 9 bases lay outside the gene matches. In DNA form, the CDR3 reads TGCAGCGTTGAACCCCTTATCGGACAGGGGTACTTC. Its protein product is CSVEPLIGQGYF.

V is TRBV6-2 or TRBV6-3 and J is TRBJ2-1; D is uncertain. The CDR3 spans 15 residues. The ends were cut back, 5 bases at V and 3 bases at J, with 14 bases in the middle. Germline V lookup: CDR1 MNHEY, CDR2 SVGEGT. CDR3 residues: CASSQPVTGYNEQFF. The CDR3 DNA is TGTGCCAGCAGTCAACCTGTCACTGGCTACAATGAGCAGTTCTTC.

The V and J genes are TRBV3-1 (or the pseudogene TRBV3-2) and TRBJ1-4; D call uncertain. Looked up from germline, CDR1 is LGHDT and CDR2 is YNNKEL (reference sequence). The CDR3 has 14 residues. The ends were cut back, 1 base at V and 7 bases at J, with 10 bases in the middle. The CDR3 sequence is CASSQGVLSEKLFF. CDR3 nucleotide sequence: TGTGCCAGCAGCCAAGGTGTCCTCTCTGAAAAACTGTTTTTT.

This clone has ten or more counts. This sequence joins TRBV11-2 and TRBJ1-2, with TRBD1 matching 7 bases. Losses at the gene ends were 4 bases for V and 5 bases for J; bases not matched to a gene: 4. Germline lookup yields CDR1 SGHAT and CDR2 FQNNGV. The CDR3 length is 13 residues. CDR3 region: CASSSGQQYGYTF. The CDR3 coding sequence is TGTGCCAGCAGCTCGGGACAGCAGTATGGCTACACCTTC.

The chain links TRBV20-1 to TRBJ2-1, with D possibly TRBD1 on 5 matching bases. The CDR3 has 11 residues. Per the germline V gene, CDR1 is DFQATT and CDR2 is SNEGSKA (reference sequence). V lost 3 bases, J lost 10 bases, and 10 bases lay in between. DNA of the CDR3: TGCAGTGCTAGGGGGCCGGCGGAGCAGTTCTTC. Its translation: CSARGPAEQFF.

The chain recombines TRBV7-2 with TRBJ1-3, with D perhaps matching TRBD1 (6 bases). This CDR3 contains 16 residues. Trimming left V 0 bases short and J 4 bases short, with 13 bases between. Germline CDR1 reads SGHTA; CDR2 reads FQGNSA. CDR3 DNA sequence: TGTGCCAGCAGCTTAGCTCACGGGGGGCCGGGAAACACCATATATTTT. This codes for CASSLAHGGPGNTIYF.

The chain combines TRBV11-2 with TRBJ1-6; D not resolved. Germline V gene lookup returns CDR1 SGHAT and CDR2 FQNNGV. The length of the CDR3 is 16 residues. Between the trimmed V and J ends, which lost 5 bases and 4 bases, there was a span of 15 bases. CDR3 bases: TGTGCCAGCAGCCCTGATCGGGTCCCATATAATTCACCCCTCCACTTT. It is translated as CASSPDRVPYNSPLHF.

The chain uses TRBV6-5 and TRBJ1-4; D remains ambiguous. The V end lost 6 bases, the J end lost 8 bases, and 19 bases lay between the germline ends. Germline CDR1 MNHEY, CDR2 SVGAGI. This CDR3 is built from 15 residues. The CDR3: CASSPVEGRGEKLFF. The CDR3, as DNA: TGTGCCAGCAGCCCCGTTGAGGGCCGTGGGGAAAAACTGTTTTTT.

A single count supports this clone. Other nucleotide sequences in the sample specify the same CDR3. The rearrangement links TRBV18 to TRBJ1-5; TRBD1 is a possible D gene (6 bases). The germline gives CDR1 KGHSH, CDR2 LQKENI. V was trimmed by 3 bases and J by 4 bases, leaving 10 bases between them. This CDR3 has 14 amino acids. The CDR3 loop is CASSPGAGNQPQHF. As DNA, the CDR3 is TGTGCCAGCTCACCGGGGGCAGGGAATCAGCCCCAGCATTTT.

This chain joins TRBV10-3 and TRBJ1-2; 8 nucleotides match TRBD1. Germline values: CDR1 ENHRY, CDR2 SYGVKD. The CDR3 is made up of 17 amino acids. J lost 1 base, V lost 8 bases, and 15 bases had no gene match. The CDR3 DNA sequence: TGTGCCATCCAAGTAGGACAGGGAAAGGGACGTAACTATGGCTACACCTTC. Residues: CAIQVGQGKGRNYGYTF.

The rearrangement uses TRBV15 and TRBJ2-5, with a weak D call TRBD2 (6 bases). Between the trimmed V and J ends, which lost 1 base and 5 bases, there was a span of 14 bases. The CDR3 covers 15 residues. CDR1 is LNHNV, CDR2 YYDKDF, per germline (reference sequence). The CDR3 here is CATSRARLVWETQYF. CDR3 sequence (DNA): TGTGCCACCAGCAGAGCCCGACTAGTTTGGGAGACCCAGTACTTC. Looking up the rest from reference TRBV15 and TRBJ2-5 gives the full variable domain: DAMVIQNPRYQVTQFGKPVTLSCSQTLNHNVMYWYQQKSSQAPKLLFHYYDKDFNNEADTPDNFQSRRPNTSFCFLDIRSPGLGDTAMYLCATSRARLVWETQYFGPGTRLLVL.

The V gene is TRBV2, the J gene TRBJ2-2; TRBD1 matches at 7 bases. The CDR3 runs to 15 residues. The germline CDR1 and CDR2 sequences are SNHLY and FYNNEI. V gave up 7 bases and J gave up 4 bases; unmatched junction bases: 9. The CDR3 sequence is CASTLTGMGTGELFF. The DNA of the CDR3 is TGTGCCAGCACCTTGACAGGGATGGGCACCGGGGAGCTGTTTTTT. Based on the CDR3 plus reference TRBV2 and TRBJ2-2, the full variable domain is EPEVTQTPSHQVTQMGQEVILRCVPISNHLYFYWYRQILGQKVEFLVSFYNNEISEKSEIFDDQFSVERPDGSNFTLKIRSTKLEDSAMYFCASTLTGMGTGELFFGEGSRLTVL.

The rearrangement joins TRBV27 to TRBJ2-3; 7 bases match TRBD2. Germline CDR1 is MNHEY and CDR2 is SMNVEV (reference sequence). The CDR3 is made up of 14 amino acids. V gave up 5 bases and J gave up 2 bases; unmatched junction bases: 4. CDR3: CASSLGTNTDTQYF. The CDR3 DNA is TGTGCCAGCAGTCTCGGGACTAACACAGATACGCAGTATTTT.

The chain carries TRBV5-6 and TRBJ2-1; TRBD1 aligns across 7 bases. CDR1 is SGHDT and CDR2 is YYEEEE in the germline V gene. The CDR3 contains 16 residues. V lost 1 base and J lost 7; bases outside the gene matches: 11. This CDR3 is CASSLLGTEVLNEQFF. The CDR3 DNA is TGTGCCAGCAGCTTGCTTGGGACAGAGGTATTAAATGAGCAGTTCTTC.

A few counts support this clone. The J gene is TRBJ2-6, the V gene TRBV4-1; tentative D call: TRBD1 (6 bases). The length of the CDR3 is 18 residues. Looked up from germline, CDR1 is MGHRA and CDR2 is YSYEKL. Trimming cost V 1 base and J 1 base, with 14 bases left between them. The chain's CDR3 is CASSQVPGVGSGANVLTF. Written as DNA, the CDR3 is TGCGCCAGCAGCCAAGTTCCAGGGGTGGGTTCTGGGGCCAACGTCCTGACTTTC.

This CDR3 reads CASSEARRRVGGYTF. For the CDR3, the DNA is TGTGCCAGCAGTGAAGCCAGGAGGAGGGTGGGTGGCTACACCTTC. V usage is TRBV6-1 and J usage is TRBJ1-2; D remains ambiguous. The CDR3 is made up of 15 amino acids. In germline, CDR1 is MNHNS, CDR2 SASEGT. The V end was cut by 0 bases, the J end by 7 bases, with 15 bases between.

Here the CDR3 reads CASKAGGHTDTQYF. The CDR3 DNA is TGTGCCAGCAAAGCGGGGGGGCACACAGATACGCAGTATTTT. The genes are TRBV2 and TRBJ2-3; TRBD2 aligns across 10 bases. This CDR3 contains 14 residues. The germline V gene encodes CDR1 SNHLY and CDR2 FYNNEI. V lost 7 bases to trimming and J lost 2 bases; unmatched junction nucleotides: 3.

This clone has at least ten counts. The CDR3 sequence is CASSLQGSFYEQYF. CDR3 nucleotide sequence: TGTGCCAGCAGCTTGCAGGGAAGCTTCTACGAGCAGTACTTC. V and J are TRBV5-4 and TRBJ2-7; D possibly corresponds to TRBD1 (5 bases). The germline gives CDR1 SGHNT, CDR2 YYREEE (reference sequence). Trimming took off 1 base at V and 3 bases at J, with 11 bases between the two ends. This CDR3 has 14 residues. Together with reference TRBV5-4 and TRBJ2-7, the CDR3 gives the full variable domain: ETGVTQSPTHLIKTRGQQVTLRCSSQSGHNTVSWYQQALGQGPQFIFQYYREEENGRGNFPPRFSGLQFPNYSSELNVNALELDDSALYLCASSLQGSFYEQYFGPGTRLTVT.

J is TRBJ1-5 and V is TRBV2, with D unresolved. V was cut by 5 bases and J by 3 bases, with 11 bases left in between. The germline gives CDR1 SNHLY, CDR2 FYNNEI. The CDR3 consists of 14 residues. CDR3 nucleotide sequence: TGTGCCAGCAGTCTGAACACGAACAATCAGCCCCAGCATTTT. Translated: CASSLNTNNQPQHF.

This clone was counted between two and nine times. The chain recombines TRBV7-9 with TRBJ1-2; 7 bases match TRBD1. V lost 1 base, J lost 0 bases, and 5 bases stayed unmatched. Germline-derived CDR1 and CDR2 are SEHNR and FQNEAQ (reference sequence). CDR3 length equals 16 residues. The CDR3 region is CASSLGQGQANYGYTF. The CDR3 DNA follows: TGTGCCAGCAGCTTAGGACAGGGCCAAGCTAACTATGGCTACACCTTC.

This rearrangement joins TRBV11-2 to TRBJ2-1, with 9 bases identical to TRBD2. Trimming removed 5 bases from V and 2 bases from J; junction bases left unmatched: 7. CDR3 length: 16 amino acids. Germline values: CDR1 SGHAT, CDR2 FQNNGV. CDR3 loop: CASSQTSGGTYNEQFF. DNA of the CDR3: TGTGCCAGCAGCCAAACCAGCGGGGGGACCTACAATGAGCAGTTCTTC.

J is TRBJ1-5 and V is TRBV20-1; 7 nucleotides agree with TRBD1. Per germline, CDR1 DFQATT and CDR2 SNEGSKA (reference sequence). Unmatched junction bases numbered 4, after V lost 3 bases and J lost 2 bases. The CDR3 contains 14 residues. This CDR3 is CSASQGVGNQPQHF. CDR3 in DNA: TGCAGTGCTAGTCAGGGGGTAGGCAATCAGCCCCAGCATTTT.

This sequence joins TRBV30 and TRBJ1-5, with 7 bases identical to TRBD1. The CDR3 covers 14 residues. V lost 6 bases to trimming and J lost 0 bases; unmatched junction nucleotides: 5. Germline assignment: CDR1 GTSNPN and CDR2 SVGIG (reference sequence). DNA for the CDR3: TGTGCCTGCTCAAGGGGGCGTAGCAATCAGCCCCAGCATTTT. This translates into CACSRGRSNQPQHF.

V is TRBV3-1 (or the pseudogene TRBV3-2) and J is TRBJ1-2, with D possibly TRBD1 on 5 matching bases. Germline loops: CDR1 LGHDT, CDR2 YNNKEL (reference sequence). The CDR3 covers 14 residues. V lost 2 bases and J 7 bases, leaving 14 bases between the germline ends. CDR3 region: CASSQSHGGVGYTF. CDR3 in DNA: TGTGCCAGCAGCCAATCCCACGGGGGGGTTGGCTACACCTTC.

J is TRBJ2-5 and V is TRBV27; the D gene is possibly TRBD2 (5 bases). This CDR3 has 15 residues. V was pared by 5 bases and J by 7 bases, with 20 bases between. Germline V gives CDR1 MNHEY, CDR2 SMNVEV (reference sequence). The chain's CDR3 is CASSPTGGSGGTQYF. DNA for the CDR3: TGTGCCAGCAGTCCAACCGGTGGGAGCGGAGGGACCCAGTACTTC.

The V and J genes are TRBV7-2 and TRBJ2-1; a weak D match, TRBD2 (6 bases). The V end lost 5 bases, the J end lost 4 bases, and 12 bases lay between the germline ends. The germline V gene encodes CDR1 SGHTA and CDR2 FQGNSA. The CDR3 spans 14 residues. The CDR3 region has the DNA TGTGCCAGCAGCGTTAGCGGACGATACAATGAGCAGTTCTTC. Translating gives CASSVSGRYNEQFF.

The chain has TRBV2 and TRBJ1-2; D not certain. CDR3 length: 13 residues. CDR1 is SNHLY and CDR2 is FYNNEI in the germline V gene. V was trimmed by 3 bases and J by 2 bases, leaving 7 bases between them. CDR3 amino acids: CASSDRTNYGYTF. Written as DNA, the CDR3 is TGTGCCAGCAGTGACAGAACCAACTATGGCTACACCTTC.